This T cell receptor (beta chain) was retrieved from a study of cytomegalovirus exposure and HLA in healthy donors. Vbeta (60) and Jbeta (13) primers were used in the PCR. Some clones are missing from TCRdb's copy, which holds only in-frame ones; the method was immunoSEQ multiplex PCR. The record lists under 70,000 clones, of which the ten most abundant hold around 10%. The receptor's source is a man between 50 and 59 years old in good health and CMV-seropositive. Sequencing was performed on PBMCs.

The DNA of the CDR3 is TGTGCCAGCAGCTTAACGGGCGGGGGGTACAATGAGCAGTTCTTC. Amino acids: CASSLTGGGYNEQFF. The chain employs TRBV11-2 and TRBJ2-1; TRBD2 matches at 8 bases. This CDR3 has 15 amino acids. Trimming took 2 bases from V and 4 from J; bases not matched to a gene: 4. From germline, CDR1 is SGHAT and CDR2 FQNNGV.